Listed below are T cell receptor beta chains from one sample, sequenced in a study of T cell repertoires in cytomegalovirus infection. TCRdb independently ran MiXCR on the reads; one entry per CDR3 protein. The table includes just under 300,000 distinct CDR3 sequences, about 8.8% detected once. Sample: PBMCs. The receptors derive from a human donor in good health (CMV status not recorded). Some clones in this sample may be carry-over from other donors' samples. CDR3s include the opening cysteine and the closing phenylalanine or tryptophan. The D gene is left open where the match is weak. Only part of the rows carry a size: once, few, many, or a class if the clone is expanded.

>few|TRBV3-1|NA|TRBJ2-5
TGTGCCAGCAGCCAAGGGACCATCCAAGAGACCCAGTACTTC
CASSQGTIQETQYF
>few|TRBV5-1|NA|TRBJ2-7
TGCGCCAGCAGTCCTTTGGACGGCTACGAGCAGTACTTC
CASSPLDGYEQYF
>many|TRBV7-2|NA|TRBJ1-5
TGTGCCAGCAGCAGCTTCGGAGGGCAGCCCCAGCATTTT
CASSSFGGQPQHF
>NA|TRBV10-3|TRBD1|TRBJ1-1
TGTGCCATCAATGGGCCCACCGGGACAGGGGTCATGAACACTGAAGCTTTCTTT
CAINGPTGTGVMNTEAFF
>many|TRBV6-2/TRBV6-3|NA|TRBJ2-5
TGTGCCAGCAGTCCCCAGGGGACCCAGACCCAGTACTTC
CASSPQGTQTQYF
>few|TRBV20-1|NA|TRBJ1-2
TGCAGTGCTAGAGTACCGGGTCATCATGGCTACACCTTC
CSARVPGHHGYTF
>many|TRBV5-4|TRBD2|TRBJ2-5
TGTGCCGGGGGGGACGGGGAGACCCAGTACTTC
CAGGDGETQYF
>many|TRBV6-5|NA|TRBJ2-7
TGTGCCAGCAGTTACGACGTCTTGTCCTACGAGCAGTACTTC
CASSYDVLSYEQYF
>few|TRBV6-2/TRBV6-3|NA|TRBJ1-5
TGTGCCAGCAGTTATCTCCGGGAGGCTCAGCCCCAGCATTTT
CASSYLREAQPQHF
>NA|TRBV28|NA|TRBJ1-2
TGTGCCAGCAGTTTTTCGCTCCAGGGAACGGATGGCTACACCTTC
CASSFSLQGTDGYTF
>once|TRBV7-3|NA|TRBJ1-6
TGTGCCAGCAGCTTTGACCTGGAGAATTCACCCCTCCACTTT
CASSFDLENSPLHF
>many|TRBV6-2/TRBV6-3|NA|TRBJ2-2
TGTGCCAGCGGGATACACCCGAACACCGGGGAGCTGTTTTTT
CASGIHPNTGELFF
>NA|TRBV6-2/TRBV6-3|NA|TRBJ2-2
TGTGCCAGCGGAACAGGGACCACCTCCCACACCGGGGAGCTGTTTTTT
CASGTGTTSHTGELFF
>NA|TRBV6-5|NA|TRBJ1-1
TGTGCCAGCAGTTACTCGTCACGGAACACTGAAGCTTTCTTT
CASSYSSRNTEAFF
>many|TRBV20-1|TRBD1|TRBJ2-2
TGCAGTGCTAGAGGACAGGGAGTCGGGACCGGGGAGCTGTTTTTT
CSARGQGVGTGELFF
>many|TRBV7-9|NA|TRBJ2-7
TGTGCCAGCAGCGAGGATACGGAGGGGAGTATCTCCTACGAGCAGTACTTC
CASSEDTEGSISYEQYF
>NA|TRBV2|NA|TRBJ2-2
TGTGCCAGCATTTTCGAGAACACCGGGGAGCTGTTTTTT
CASIFENTGELFF
>NA|TRBV5-1|TRBD1|TRBJ2-7
TGCGCCAGCAGCTCCCGGGACAGGCGGTACGAGCAGTACTTC
CASSSRDRRYEQYF
>NA|TRBV10-3|TRBD2|TRBJ2-3
TGTGCCATCAAGCGGGGGGTCACAGATACGCAGTATTTT
CAIKRGVTDTQYF
>many|TRBV20-1|TRBD2|TRBJ2-2
TGCGCAAGAGCGCGGGGGGACACCGGGGAGCTGTTTTTT
CARARGDTGELFF
>many|TRBV28|NA|TRBJ2-7
TGTGCCAGCAGTTTACCCCCATCCTACGAGCAGTACTTC
CASSLPPSYEQYF
>NA|TRBV3-1|NA|TRBJ2-2
TGTGCCAGCAGCCAAGGGGGTCTAGTATCTGACACCGGGGAGCTGTTTTTT
CASSQGGLVSDTGELFF
>many|TRBV28|NA|TRBJ1-5
TGTGCCAGCAGCTGGGACGGGACAAGGGACTTGCCCCAGCATTTT
CASSWDGTRDLPQHF
>many|TRBV19|TRBD1|TRBJ2-1
TGTGCCAGTAGTATAGATCATGGGACAGGGGTCAATGAGCAGTTCTTC
CASSIDHGTGVNEQFF
>NA|TRBV29-1|TRBD1|TRBJ1-1
TGCAGCCACACTACAGGGGCGAACACTGAAGCTTTCTTT
CSHTTGANTEAFF
>NA|TRBV4-3|NA|TRBJ2-2
TGCGCCAGCAGCCAAGCGCGAAGCGTTAACACCGGGGAGCTGTTTTTT
CASSQARSVNTGELFF
>few|TRBV10-3|NA|TRBJ1-6
TGTGCCATCAGACCCCATGCAGGGACCGGAGATTCACCCCTCCACTTT
CAIRPHAGTGDSPLHF
>many|TRBV10-1|NA|TRBJ2-5
TGCGCCAGCAGTGAGTCGGCGGGGCCGCAAGAGACCCAGTACTTC
CASSESAGPQETQYF
>NA|TRBV5-1|NA|TRBJ2-3
TGCGCCAGCAGCTTGGAGGCGACCTCTGGGACAGATACGCAGTATTTT
CASSLEATSGTDTQYF
>many|TRBV29-1|NA|TRBJ2-7
TGCAGCGTTGAAGAAGGGACGGCCGCAACCTACGAGCAGTACTTC
CSVEEGTAATYEQYF
>NA|TRBV20-1|NA|TRBJ2-3
TGCAGTGCACGACATGGGGCTACAGATACGCAGTATTTT
CSARHGATDTQYF
>many|TRBV5-1|NA|TRBJ2-4
TGCGCCAGCAGCTTGGACGTCGGAAAAAACATTCAGTACTTC
CASSLDVGKNIQYF
>NA|TRBV20-1|TRBD1|TRBJ1-2
TGCAGTGCTCCGGACAGGGGGCAATATGGCTACACCTTC
CSAPDRGQYGYTF
>few|TRBV20-1|NA|TRBJ2-1
TGCAGTGCGGAACCGGCCCGCTCCTACAATGAGCAGTTCTTC
CSAEPARSYNEQFF
>NA|TRBV5-1|TRBD1|TRBJ2-3
TGCGCCAGCAGCTTGGCGGACAGGGAGAGCGATACGCAGTATTTT
CASSLADRESDTQYF
>NA|TRBV27|NA|TRBJ2-2
TGTGCCAGCAGTACCCAAGGGGTATTCACCGGGGAGCTGTTTTTT
CASSTQGVFTGELFF
>many|TRBV6-5|NA|TRBJ2-2
TGTGCCAGCAGCCCAGACATTCCCCCCGCCGGGGAGCTGTTTTTT
CASSPDIPPAGELFF
>many|TRBV6-6|NA|TRBJ2-2
TGTGCCAGCAGTTACACACGGGGGCGTACCGGGGAGCTGTTTTTT
CASSYTRGRTGELFF
>many|TRBV4-3|TRBD1|TRBJ2-5
TGCGCCAGCAGCCAACTTGACAGGGGTGGGGAGACCCAGTACTTC
CASSQLDRGGETQYF
>NA|TRBV18|TRBD1|TRBJ1-4
TGTGCCAGCTCATCTCAACCGGGACAGGGGAGCGAAAAACTGTTTTTT
CASSSQPGQGSEKLFF
>NA|TRBV29-1|TRBD2|TRBJ2-1
TGCAGCGTTGTAGCGGGGTTACGGGATAGGCAGTTCTTC
CSVVAGLRDRQFF
>NA|TRBV10-1|NA|TRBJ1-1
TGCGCCAGCAGTGAGTCACCAGGATCGAACACTGAAGCTTTCTTT
CASSESPGSNTEAFF
>NA|TRBV29-1|NA|TRBJ1-1
TGCAGCGTTGAAGATCGTGTGTTAGGGGAGGAGGACACTGAAGCTTTCTTT
CSVEDRVLGEEDTEAFF
>many|TRBV11-2|NA|TRBJ2-5
TGTGCCAGCGGAGTTGGGGAGACCCAGTACTTC
CASGVGETQYF